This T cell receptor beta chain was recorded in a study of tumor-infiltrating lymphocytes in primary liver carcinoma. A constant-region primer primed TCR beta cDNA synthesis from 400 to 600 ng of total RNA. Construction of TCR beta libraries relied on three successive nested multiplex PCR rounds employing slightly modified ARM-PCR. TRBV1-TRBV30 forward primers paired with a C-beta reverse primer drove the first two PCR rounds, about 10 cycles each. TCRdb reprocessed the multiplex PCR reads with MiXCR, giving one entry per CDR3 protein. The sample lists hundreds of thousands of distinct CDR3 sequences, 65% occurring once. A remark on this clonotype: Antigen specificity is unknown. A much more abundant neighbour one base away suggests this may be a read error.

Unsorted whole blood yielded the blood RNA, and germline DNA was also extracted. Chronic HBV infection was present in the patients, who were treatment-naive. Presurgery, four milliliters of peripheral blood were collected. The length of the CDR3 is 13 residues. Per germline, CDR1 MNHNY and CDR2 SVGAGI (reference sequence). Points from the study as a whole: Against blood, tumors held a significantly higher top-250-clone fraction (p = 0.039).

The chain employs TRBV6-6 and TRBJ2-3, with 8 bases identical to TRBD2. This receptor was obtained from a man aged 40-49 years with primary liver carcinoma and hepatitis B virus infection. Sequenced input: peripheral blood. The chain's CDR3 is CTSSPNSGTAQYF. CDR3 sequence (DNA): TGTACCAGCAGTCCTAATAGCGGGACGGCGCAGTATTTT.